The 24 T cell receptor beta chains given below trace back to one sample, sequenced in a study of T cells expressing NK-cell markers. TCRdb reprocessed the 5' RACE reads and stores each CDR3 protein as one record, lacking DNA. The sample holds about 160,000 distinct CDR3 sequences. The material sequenced was blood T cells: a sorted CD56 or NKG2C T cell subset, CD4+ or CD8+ T cells, or bulk PBMC T cells (not recorded which). Receptors were obtained from a man aged 18-75 years in good health.

This rearrangement joins TRBV7-9 to TRBJ2-1; TCRdb names TRBD1, which stays unverified in the absence of DNA. The CDR3 spans 16 residues. Germline V lookup: CDR1 SEHNR, CDR2 FQNEAQ (reference sequence). The CDR3 is CASSPPDRGGHNEQFF.

J is TRBJ2-3 and V is TRBV27; the TCRdb call, TRBD2, lacks DNA for checking. Per the germline V gene, CDR1 is MNHEY and CDR2 is SMNVEV (reference sequence). The CDR3 consists of 16 residues. The CDR3 spells CASSLIASGSTDTQYF.

This chain uses TRBV7-8 with TRBJ2-1; TCRdb lists TRBD1, though no DNA is available to test this call. Germline V gene lookup returns CDR1 SGHVS and CDR2 FQNEAQ. This CDR3 contains 16 residues. The CDR3 spells CASSFLAGATYNEQFF.

CDR3 sequence reads: CASSLGWRDSPLHF. The chain uses TRBV5-8 and TRBJ1-6. CDR3 length: 14 residues. The V gene's germline CDR1 is SGHTS and CDR2 YDEGEE.

This chain connects TRBV11-1 to TRBJ1-2; TCRdb indicates TRBD1, and absent DNA this call remains unverified. The CDR3 has 15 amino acids. CDR1 is SGHAT, CDR2 FQDESV, per germline (reference sequence). The CDR3 protein is CASSTLPDRVSGYTF. The whole variable domain, filled in from reference TRBV11-1 and TRBJ1-2, reads EAEVAQSPRYKITEKSQAVAFWCDPISGHATLYWYRQILGQGPELLVQFQDESVVDDSQLPKDRFSAERLKGVDSTLKIQPAELGDSAMYLCASSTLPDRVSGYTFGSGTRLTVV.

The CDR3 spells CASGKTGTPNEKLFF. This sequence joins TRBV3-1 and TRBJ1-4; TCRdb's D call, TRBD1, is unchecked because there is no DNA. This CDR3 contains 15 residues. Germline V CDR1 and CDR2: LGHDT, YNNKEL (reference sequence).

The chain joins TRBV7-9 to TRBJ2-3; TCRdb indicates TRBD1, and absent DNA this call remains unverified. The germline V gene encodes CDR1 SEHNR and CDR2 FQNEAQ (reference sequence). This CDR3 is built from 15 residues. The chain's CDR3 is CASRGPTGVTDTQYF.

The chain uses TRBV27 and TRBJ2-3. Germline-derived CDR1 and CDR2 are MNHEY and SMNVEV (reference sequence). CDR3 length: 13 residues. The CDR3 sequence: CASREVFTDTQYF.

V gene TRBV11-2 combines with J gene TRBJ2-1; with no DNA, the TCRdb D assignment of TRBD1 cannot be verified. Germline CDR1 is SGHAT and CDR2 is FQNNGV. This CDR3 comprises 16 residues. CDR3 residues: CASPGGPWDRSYEQFF.

The chain joins TRBV6-2 or TRBV6-3 to TRBJ2-4; TCRdb's D call, TRBD1, is unchecked because there is no DNA. CDR3 length: 18 residues. The germline gives CDR1 MNHEY, CDR2 SVGEGT. This CDR3 is CASSQPFDRGLSNGIQYF.

This chain joins TRBV20-1 and TRBJ2-1. Germline CDR1 reads DFQATT; CDR2 reads SNEGSKA (reference sequence). The CDR3 spans 14 residues. The CDR3 is CSANEASSYNEQFF.

This sequence joins TRBV18 and TRBJ2-7. The CDR3 consists of 14 residues. Germline assignment: CDR1 KGHSH and CDR2 LQKENI. This chain's CDR3 is CASSPPDGRYEQYF.

The rearrangement links TRBV4-2 to TRBJ2-1; the D call of TRBD2 rests on TCRdb alone, since no DNA is present to check it. CDR1 and CDR2 from the germline V gene are LGHNA and YNFKEQ. This CDR3 comprises 18 residues. The CDR3: CASSQAGRRLAGDNEQFF.

The chain's CDR3 is CASSPPTRFAEQYF. The rearrangement links TRBV19 to TRBJ2-7; absent DNA, TCRdb's TRBD2 call cannot be checked. CDR3 size: 14 residues. Looked up from germline, CDR1 is LNHDA and CDR2 is SQIVND (reference sequence).

The gene calls are TRBV29-1 and TRBJ2-3; TCRdb calls TRBD1, which cannot be checked without DNA. CDR3 length: 12 amino acids. The germline V gene encodes CDR1 SQVTM and CDR2 ANQGSEA. CDR3 in amino acids: CSTPAGADTQYF.

This sequence joins TRBV9 and TRBJ2-7; TCRdb lists TRBD1, though no DNA is available to test this call. This CDR3 is 13 amino acids long. Germline loops: CDR1 SGDLS, CDR2 YYNGEE. The CDR3 is CASSTGHRNEQYF.

The V and J genes are TRBV3-1 and TRBJ1-3. CDR3 length: 14 amino acids. Germline-derived CDR1 and CDR2 are LGHDT and YNNKEL (reference sequence). CDR3 sequence: CATLQPGGGNTIYF.

The chain couples TRBV4-2 to TRBJ2-4; TCRdb outputs TRBD1, but without DNA this stays unchecked. This CDR3 has 13 amino acids. CDR1 LGHNA and CDR2 YNFKEQ come from the germline V gene. The CDR3 here is CASSPGASDIQYF.

The genes are TRBV9 and TRBJ2-1; with no DNA, the TCRdb D assignment of TRBD1 cannot be verified. Germline loops: CDR1 SGDLS, CDR2 YYNGEE. The CDR3 has 15 amino acids. CDR3 sequence: CASSVGGGDLSEQFF.

V is TRBV6-5 and J is TRBJ1-4. CDR1 and CDR2 (germline): MNHEY, SVGAGI. This CDR3 is built from 13 residues. The CDR3 here is CASSYYASEKLFF.

The V gene is TRBV27, the J gene TRBJ2-7; TCRdb returns TRBD1, unconfirmable since there is no DNA. The CDR3 runs to 15 residues. Germline V lookup: CDR1 MNHEY, CDR2 SMNVEV (reference sequence). CDR3 sequence: CASSYRPTGSYEQYF.

This chain links TRBV6-1 with TRBJ2-7; TCRdb names TRBD2, which stays unverified in the absence of DNA. From germline, CDR1 is MNHNS and CDR2 SASEGT. The length of the CDR3 is 16 residues. The CDR3 is CASRAGMAGGTHEQYF.

This sequence joins TRBV27 and TRBJ2-7; there is no DNA to check the TCRdb D call of TRBD1. CDR1 MNHEY and CDR2 SMNVEV come from the germline V gene (reference sequence). This CDR3 is 13 amino acids long. CDR3 protein: CASSPGAPGVQYF.

The gene calls are TRBV7-9 and TRBJ2-7; TCRdb proposes TRBD1, but this gene call is untestable without DNA. Per germline, CDR1 SEHNR and CDR2 FQNEAQ (reference sequence). The CDR3 sequence is 14 residues long. CDR3 loop: CASSDAGAAYEQYF.